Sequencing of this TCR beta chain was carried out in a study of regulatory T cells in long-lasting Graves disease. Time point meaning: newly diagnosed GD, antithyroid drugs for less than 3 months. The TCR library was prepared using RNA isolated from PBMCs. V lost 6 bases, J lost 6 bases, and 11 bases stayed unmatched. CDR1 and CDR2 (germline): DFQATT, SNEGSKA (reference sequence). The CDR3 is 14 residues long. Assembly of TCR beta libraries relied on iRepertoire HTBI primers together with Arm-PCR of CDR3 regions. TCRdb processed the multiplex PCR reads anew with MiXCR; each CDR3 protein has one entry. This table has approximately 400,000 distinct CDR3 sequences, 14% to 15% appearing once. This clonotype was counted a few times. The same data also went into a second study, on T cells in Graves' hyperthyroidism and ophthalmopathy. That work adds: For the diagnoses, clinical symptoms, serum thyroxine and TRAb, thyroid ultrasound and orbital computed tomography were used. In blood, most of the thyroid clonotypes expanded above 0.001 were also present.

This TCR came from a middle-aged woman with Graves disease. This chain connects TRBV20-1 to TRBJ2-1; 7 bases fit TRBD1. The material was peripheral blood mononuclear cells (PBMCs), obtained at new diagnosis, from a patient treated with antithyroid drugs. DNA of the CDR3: TGCAGTGCAACGGACCGGGACAGCCTCAATGAGCAGTTCTTC. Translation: CSATDRDSLNEQFF.